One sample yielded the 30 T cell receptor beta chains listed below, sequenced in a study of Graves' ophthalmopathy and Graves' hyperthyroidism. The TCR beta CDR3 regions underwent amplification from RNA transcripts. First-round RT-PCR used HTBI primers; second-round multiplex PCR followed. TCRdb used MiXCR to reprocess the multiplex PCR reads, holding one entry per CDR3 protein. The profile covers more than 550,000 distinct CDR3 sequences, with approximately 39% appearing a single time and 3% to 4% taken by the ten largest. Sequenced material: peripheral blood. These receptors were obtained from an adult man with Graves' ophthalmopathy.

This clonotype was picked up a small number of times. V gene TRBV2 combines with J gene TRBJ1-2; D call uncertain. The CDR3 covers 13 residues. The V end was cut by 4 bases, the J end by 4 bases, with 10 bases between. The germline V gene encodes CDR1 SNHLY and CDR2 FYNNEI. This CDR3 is CASSASLFYGYTF. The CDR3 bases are TGTGCCAGCAGTGCCAGTCTTTTCTATGGCTACACCTTC.

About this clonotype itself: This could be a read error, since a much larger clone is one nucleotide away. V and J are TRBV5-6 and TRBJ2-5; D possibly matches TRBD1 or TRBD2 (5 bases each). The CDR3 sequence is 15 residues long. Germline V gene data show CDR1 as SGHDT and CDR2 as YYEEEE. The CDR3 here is CASSLAVGVGETRYF. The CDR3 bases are TGTGCCAGCAGCTTGGCCGTGGGGGTTGGGGAGACCCGGTACTTC.

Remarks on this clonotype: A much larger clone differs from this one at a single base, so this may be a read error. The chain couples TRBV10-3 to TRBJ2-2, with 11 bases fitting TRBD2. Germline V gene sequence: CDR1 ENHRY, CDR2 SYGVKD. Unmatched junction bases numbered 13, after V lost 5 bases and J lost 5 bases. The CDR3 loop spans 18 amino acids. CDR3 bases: TGTGCCATCAGTCTCACTAGCGGGGGCACCGGTGGTACCGGGGAGCTGTTTTTT. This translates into CAISLTSGGTGGTGELFF.

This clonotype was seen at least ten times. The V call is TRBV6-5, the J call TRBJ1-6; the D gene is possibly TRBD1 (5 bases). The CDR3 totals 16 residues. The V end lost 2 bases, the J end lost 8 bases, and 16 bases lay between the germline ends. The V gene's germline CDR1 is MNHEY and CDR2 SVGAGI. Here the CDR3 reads CASSYASVPQDSPLHF. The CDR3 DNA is TGTGCCAGCAGTTACGCCTCTGTCCCACAGGATTCACCCCTCCACTTT.

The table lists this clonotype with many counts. The CDR3 bases are TGTGCCAGCAGACGGACAGTCTCAAATTCACCCCTCCACTTT. Translation: CASRRTVSNSPLHF. The chain is built from TRBV6-5 and TRBJ1-6; a possible D gene is TRBD1 (6 bases). V lost 6 bases and J 7 bases, leaving 13 bases between the germline ends. The CDR3 contains 14 residues. Germline V gene lookup returns CDR1 MNHEY and CDR2 SVGAGI.

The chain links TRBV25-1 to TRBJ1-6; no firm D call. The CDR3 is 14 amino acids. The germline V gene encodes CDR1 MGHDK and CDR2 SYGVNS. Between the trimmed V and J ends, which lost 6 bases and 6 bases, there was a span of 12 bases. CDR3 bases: TGTGCCAGCAGATCTGCGGGGAGTAATTCACCCCTCCACTTT. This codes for CASRSAGSNSPLHF.

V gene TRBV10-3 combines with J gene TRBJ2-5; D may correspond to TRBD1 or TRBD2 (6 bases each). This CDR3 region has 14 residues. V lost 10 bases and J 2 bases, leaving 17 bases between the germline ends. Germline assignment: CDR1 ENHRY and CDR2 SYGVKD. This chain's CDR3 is CASRTGRYQETQYF. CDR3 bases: TGTGCCAGCAGAACAGGGAGGTATCAAGAGACCCAGTACTTC.

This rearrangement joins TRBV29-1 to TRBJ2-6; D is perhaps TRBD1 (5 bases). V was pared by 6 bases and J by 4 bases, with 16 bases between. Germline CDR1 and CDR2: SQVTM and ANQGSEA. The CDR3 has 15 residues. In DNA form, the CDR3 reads TGCAGCGTCGTCAGGGTAGGATCAGGGGCCAACGTCCTGACTTTC. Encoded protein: CSVVRVGSGANVLTF.

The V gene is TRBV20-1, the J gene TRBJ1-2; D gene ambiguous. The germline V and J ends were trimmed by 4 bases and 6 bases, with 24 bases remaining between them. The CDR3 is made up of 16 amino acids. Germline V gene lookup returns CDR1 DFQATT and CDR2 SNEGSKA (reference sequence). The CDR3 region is CSAIEGGSSLPNGYTF. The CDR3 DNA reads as TGCAGTGCTATCGAAGGAGGATCATCCCTACCAAATGGCTACACCTTC.

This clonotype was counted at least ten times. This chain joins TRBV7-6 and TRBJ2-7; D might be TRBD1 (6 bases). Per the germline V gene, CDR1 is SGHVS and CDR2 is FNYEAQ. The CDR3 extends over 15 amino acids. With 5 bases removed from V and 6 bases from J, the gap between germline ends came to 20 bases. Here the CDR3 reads CASSARDIGRAEQYF. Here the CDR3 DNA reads TGTGCCAGCAGCGCCCGGGACATAGGGCGGGCCGAGCAGTACTTC.

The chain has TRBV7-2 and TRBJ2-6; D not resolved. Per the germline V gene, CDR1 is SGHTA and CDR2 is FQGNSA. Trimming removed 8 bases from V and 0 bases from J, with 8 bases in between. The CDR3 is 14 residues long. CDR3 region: CASVEPSGANVLTF. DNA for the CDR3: TGTGCCAGCGTAGAGCCCTCTGGGGCCAACGTCCTGACTTTC.

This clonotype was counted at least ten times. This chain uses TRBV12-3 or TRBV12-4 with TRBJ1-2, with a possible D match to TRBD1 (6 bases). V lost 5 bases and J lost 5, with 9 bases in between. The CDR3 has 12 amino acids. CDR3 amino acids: CASSQTGYGYTF. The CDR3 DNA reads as TGTGCCAGCAGTCAGACAGGATATGGCTACACCTTC.

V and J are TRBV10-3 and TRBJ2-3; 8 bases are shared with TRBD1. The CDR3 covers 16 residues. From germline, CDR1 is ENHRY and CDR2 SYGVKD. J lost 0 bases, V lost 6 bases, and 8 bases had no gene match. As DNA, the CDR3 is TGTGCCATCAGGCCAAGACAGGGGACTAGCACAGATACGCAGTATTTT. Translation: CAIRPRQGTSTDTQYF.

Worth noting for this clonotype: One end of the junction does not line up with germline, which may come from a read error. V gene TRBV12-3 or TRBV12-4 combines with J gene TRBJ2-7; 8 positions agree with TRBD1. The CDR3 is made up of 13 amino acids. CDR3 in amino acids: CASSRDRRYGQYF. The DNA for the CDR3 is TGTGCCAGCAGCCGGGACAGGAGGTACGGGCAGTACTTC.

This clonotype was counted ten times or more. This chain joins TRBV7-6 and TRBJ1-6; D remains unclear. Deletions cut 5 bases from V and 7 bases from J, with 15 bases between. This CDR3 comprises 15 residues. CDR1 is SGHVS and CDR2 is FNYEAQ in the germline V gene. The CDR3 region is CASSTGPGRNSPLHF. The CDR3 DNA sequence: TGTGCCAGCAGCACCGGACCGGGCCGAAATTCACCCCTCCACTTT.

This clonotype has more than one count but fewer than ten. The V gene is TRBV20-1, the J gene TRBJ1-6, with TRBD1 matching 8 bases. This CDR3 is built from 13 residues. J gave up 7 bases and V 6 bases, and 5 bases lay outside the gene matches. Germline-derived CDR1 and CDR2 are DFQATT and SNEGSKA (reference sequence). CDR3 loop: CSARQGLNSPLHF. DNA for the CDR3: TGCAGTGCCCGACAGGGGTTGAATTCACCCCTCCACTTT.

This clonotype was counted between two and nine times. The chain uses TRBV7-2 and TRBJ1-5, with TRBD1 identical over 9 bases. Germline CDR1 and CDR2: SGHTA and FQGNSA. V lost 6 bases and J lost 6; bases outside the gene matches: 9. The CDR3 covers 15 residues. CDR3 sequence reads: CASSRRDRAGQPQHF. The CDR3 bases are TGTGCCAGCAGTCGCCGGGACAGGGCGGGTCAGCCCCAGCATTTT.

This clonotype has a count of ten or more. The CDR3: CSAKRTDLNEKLFF. CDR3 nucleotides: TGCAGCGCCAAAAGGACGGATCTTAATGAAAAACTGTTTTTT. The rearrangement uses TRBV29-1 and TRBJ1-4; no clear D. The CDR3 consists of 14 residues. CDR1 SQVTM and CDR2 ANQGSEA come from the germline V gene. The V gene lost 7 bases and the J gene lost 4 bases, with 16 bases spanning the gap. The variable domain in full, completed from reference TRBV29-1 and TRBJ1-4, reads SAVISQKPSRDICQRGTSLTIQCQVDSQVTMMFWYRQQPGQSLTLIATANQGSEATYESGFVIDKFPISRPNLTFSTLTVSNMSPEDSSIYLCSAKRTDLNEKLFFGSGTQLSVL.

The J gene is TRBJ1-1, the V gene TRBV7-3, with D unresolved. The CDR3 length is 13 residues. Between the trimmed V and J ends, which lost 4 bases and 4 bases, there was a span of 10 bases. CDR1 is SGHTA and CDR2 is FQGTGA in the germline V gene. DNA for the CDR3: TGTGCCAGCAGCTCAAGCGATCGCACTGAAGCTTTCTTT. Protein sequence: CASSSSDRTEAFF. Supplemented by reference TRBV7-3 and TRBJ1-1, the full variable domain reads GAGVSQTPSNKVTEKGKYVELRCDPISGHTALYWYRQSLGQGPEFLIYFQGTGAADDSGLPNDRFFAVRPEGSVSTLKIQRTERGDSAVYLCASSSSDRTEAFFGQGTRLTVV.

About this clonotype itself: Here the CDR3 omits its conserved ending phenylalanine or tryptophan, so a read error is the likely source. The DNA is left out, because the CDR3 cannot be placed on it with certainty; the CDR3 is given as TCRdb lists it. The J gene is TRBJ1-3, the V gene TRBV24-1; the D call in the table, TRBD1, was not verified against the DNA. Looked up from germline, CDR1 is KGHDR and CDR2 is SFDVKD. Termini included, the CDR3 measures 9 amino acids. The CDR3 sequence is CATSDGQGA.

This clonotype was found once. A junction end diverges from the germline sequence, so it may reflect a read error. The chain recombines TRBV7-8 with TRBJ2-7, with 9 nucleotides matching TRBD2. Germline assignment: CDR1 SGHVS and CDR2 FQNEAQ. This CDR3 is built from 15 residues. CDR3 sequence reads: CASSQMTSGSYEQYF. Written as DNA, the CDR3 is TGCGCCAGCAGCCAAATGACTAGCGGTTCCTACGAGCAGTACTTC.

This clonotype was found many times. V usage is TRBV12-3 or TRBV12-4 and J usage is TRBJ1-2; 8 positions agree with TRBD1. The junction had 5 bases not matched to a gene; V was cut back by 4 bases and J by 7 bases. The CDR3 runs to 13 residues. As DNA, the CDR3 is TGTGCCAGCAGTTCGACAGGGGAGTTTGGCTACACCTTC. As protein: CASSSTGEFGYTF.

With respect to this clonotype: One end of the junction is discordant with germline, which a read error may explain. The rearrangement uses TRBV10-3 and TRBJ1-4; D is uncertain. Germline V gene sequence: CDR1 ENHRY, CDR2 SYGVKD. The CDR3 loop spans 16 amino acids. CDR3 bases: TGTGCCACCAGTGTCACCATGGTGGAAGCTGATGAAAAACTGTTTTTT. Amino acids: CATSVTMVEADEKLFF.

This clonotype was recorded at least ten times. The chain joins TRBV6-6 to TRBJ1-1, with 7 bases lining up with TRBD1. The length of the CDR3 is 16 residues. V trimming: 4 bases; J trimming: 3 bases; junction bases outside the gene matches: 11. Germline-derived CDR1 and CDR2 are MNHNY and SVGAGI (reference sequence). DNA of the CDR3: TGTGCCAGCAGTTCTCAGGGACAGAGATCGGACACTGAAGCTTTCTTT. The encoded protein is CASSSQGQRSDTEAFF.

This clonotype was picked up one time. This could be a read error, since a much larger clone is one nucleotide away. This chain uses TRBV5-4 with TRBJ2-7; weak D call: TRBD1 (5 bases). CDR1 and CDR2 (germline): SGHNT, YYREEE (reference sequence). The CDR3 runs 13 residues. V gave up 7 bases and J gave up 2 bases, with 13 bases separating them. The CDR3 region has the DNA TGTGCCAGCGCTTCGGACAAAACCTACGAGCAGTACTTC. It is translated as CASASDKTYEQYF. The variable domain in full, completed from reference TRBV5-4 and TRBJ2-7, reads ETGVTQSPTHLIKTRGQQVTLRCSSQSGHNTVSWYQQALGQGPQFIFQYYREEENGRGNFPPRFSGLQFPNYSSELNVNALELDDSALYLCASASDKTYEQYFGPGTRLTVT.

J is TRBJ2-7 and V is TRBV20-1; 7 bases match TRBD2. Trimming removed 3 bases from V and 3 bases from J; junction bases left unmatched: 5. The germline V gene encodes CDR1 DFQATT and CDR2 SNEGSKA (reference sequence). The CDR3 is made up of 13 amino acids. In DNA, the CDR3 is TGCAGTGCTAGTATGGCGGGGGACTACGAGCAGTACTTC. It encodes CSASMAGDYEQYF.

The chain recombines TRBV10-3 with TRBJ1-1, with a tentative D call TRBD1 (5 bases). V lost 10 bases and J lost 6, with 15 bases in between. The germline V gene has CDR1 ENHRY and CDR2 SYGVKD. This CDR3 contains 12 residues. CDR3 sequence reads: CATRGEAAEAFF. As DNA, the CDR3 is TGTGCCACGCGAGGGGAGGCGGCTGAAGCTTTCTTT.

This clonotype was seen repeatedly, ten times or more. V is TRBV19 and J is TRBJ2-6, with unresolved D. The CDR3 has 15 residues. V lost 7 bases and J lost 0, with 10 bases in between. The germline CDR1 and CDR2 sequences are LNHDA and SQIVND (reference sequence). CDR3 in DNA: TGTGCCAGTAAGACGGCGGCCTCTGGGGCCAACGTCCTGACTTTC. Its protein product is CASKTAASGANVLTF.

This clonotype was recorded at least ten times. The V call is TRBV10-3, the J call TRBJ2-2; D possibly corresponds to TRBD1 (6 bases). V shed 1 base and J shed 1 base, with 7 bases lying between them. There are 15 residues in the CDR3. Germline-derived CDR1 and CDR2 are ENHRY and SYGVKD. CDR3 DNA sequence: TGTGCCATCAGTGAGTTACAGGGGAACACCGGGGAGCTGTTTTTT. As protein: CAISELQGNTGELFF.

The CDR3: CSARWAGNTDTQYF. As DNA, the CDR3 is TGCAGTGCTAGATGGGCAGGGAATACAGATACGCAGTATTTT. The rearrangement links TRBV20-1 to TRBJ2-3, with D possibly TRBD1 on 5 matching bases. The CDR3 loop spans 14 amino acids. Germline loops: CDR1 DFQATT, CDR2 SNEGSKA (reference sequence). V dropped 2 bases and J dropped 3 bases, with 12 bases sitting between them.